This TCR beta chain was documented in a study of blood T cell repertoires in COVID-19. About the research overall: Samples representing acute and convalescent COVID-19 were sourced from the United States, Italy and Spain. The analysed material was cDNA or gDNA that came from T cells, B-cell-depleted T cells, or PBMCs.

Authors' data handling: Nucleated cell number was recorded as an estimate derived from reference gene primer amplification. TCRdb's table, derived via immunoSEQ multiplex PCR, lists solely in-frame clones and lacks some. The D gene and trimming were derived from the DNA, and the V and J assignments and clone size from that table. The repertoire holds fewer than 150,000 clones, with 81% as singletons. CDR1 and CDR2 from the germline V gene are SQVTM and ANQGSEA. This CDR3 is 13 amino acids long. V was shortened by 2 bases and J by 2 bases, with 8 bases between the two germline ends. The TCR sequence derives from a middle-aged man with acute or convalescent COVID-19. Sequencing was performed on peripheral blood. The chain combines TRBV29-1 with TRBJ2-3; D perhaps matches TRBD2 (6 bases). The CDR3 reads CSVERGYTDTQYF. The CDR3 DNA reads as TGCAGCGTTGAACGGGGGTACACAGATACGCAGTATTTT.